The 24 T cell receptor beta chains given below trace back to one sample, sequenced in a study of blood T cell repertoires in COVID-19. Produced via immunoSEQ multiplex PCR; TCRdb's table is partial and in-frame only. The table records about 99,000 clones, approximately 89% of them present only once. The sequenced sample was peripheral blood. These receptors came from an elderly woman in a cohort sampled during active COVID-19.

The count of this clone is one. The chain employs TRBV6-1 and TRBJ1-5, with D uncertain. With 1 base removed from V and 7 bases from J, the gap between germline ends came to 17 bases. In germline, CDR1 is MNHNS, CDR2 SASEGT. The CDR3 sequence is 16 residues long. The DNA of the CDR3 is TGTGCCAGCAGTGAAGTTGGAGGCCGTACCAACCAGCCCCAGCATTTT. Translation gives CASSEVGGRTNQPQHF.

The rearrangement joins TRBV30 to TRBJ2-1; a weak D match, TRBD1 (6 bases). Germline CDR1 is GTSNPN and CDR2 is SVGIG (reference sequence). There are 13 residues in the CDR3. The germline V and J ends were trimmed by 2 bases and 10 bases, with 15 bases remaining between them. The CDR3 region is CAWSRTGPPEQFF. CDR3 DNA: TGTGCCTGGAGTCGCACAGGGCCTCCCGAGCAGTTCTTC.

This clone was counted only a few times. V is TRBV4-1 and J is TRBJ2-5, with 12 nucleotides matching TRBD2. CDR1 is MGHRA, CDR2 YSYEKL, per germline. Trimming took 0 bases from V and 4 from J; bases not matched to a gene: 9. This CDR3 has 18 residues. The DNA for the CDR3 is TGCGCCAGCAGCCAAGAATCGGCTAGCGGGGGGGCCGGAGAGACCCAGTACTTC. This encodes CASSQESASGGAGETQYF.

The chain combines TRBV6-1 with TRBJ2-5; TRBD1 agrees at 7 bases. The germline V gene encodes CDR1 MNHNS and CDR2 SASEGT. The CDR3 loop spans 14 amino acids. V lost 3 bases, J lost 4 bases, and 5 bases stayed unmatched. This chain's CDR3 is CASSDPTGPETQYF. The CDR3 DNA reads TGTGCCAGCAGTGACCCGACAGGGCCAGAGACCCAGTACTTC.

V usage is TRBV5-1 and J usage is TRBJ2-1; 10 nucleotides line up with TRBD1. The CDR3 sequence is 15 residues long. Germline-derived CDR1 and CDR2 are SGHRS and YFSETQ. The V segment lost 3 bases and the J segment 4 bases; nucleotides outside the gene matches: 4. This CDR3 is CASSSPGQGYNEQFF. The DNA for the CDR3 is TGCGCCAGCAGCTCGCCGGGACAGGGGTACAATGAGCAGTTCTTC.

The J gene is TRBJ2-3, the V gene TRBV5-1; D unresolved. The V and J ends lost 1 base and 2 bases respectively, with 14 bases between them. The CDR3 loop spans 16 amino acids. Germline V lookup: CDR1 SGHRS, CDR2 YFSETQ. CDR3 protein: CASSLSAEPNTDTQYF. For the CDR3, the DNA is TGCGCCAGCAGCTTGAGCGCGGAGCCGAACACAGATACGCAGTATTTT.

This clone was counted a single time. The CDR3 DNA sequence: TGTGCCAGCAGCCGGGGGGGGGACAGCTCCACAGATACGCAGTATTTT. Translation: CASSRGGDSSTDTQYF. The V and J genes are TRBV11-2 and TRBJ2-3, with D tentatively TRBD2 (8 bases). The germline CDR1 and CDR2 sequences are SGHAT and FQNNGV. This CDR3 is 16 amino acids long. Trimming took 5 bases from V and 2 from J, leaving 17 bases between them.

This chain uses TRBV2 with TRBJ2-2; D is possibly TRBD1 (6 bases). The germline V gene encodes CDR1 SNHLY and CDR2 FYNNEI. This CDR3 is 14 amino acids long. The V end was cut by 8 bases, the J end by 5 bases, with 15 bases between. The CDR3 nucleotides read TGTGCCAGCCGCCCAGGGGTTGGGACCGGGGAGCTGTTTTTT. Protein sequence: CASRPGVGTGELFF.

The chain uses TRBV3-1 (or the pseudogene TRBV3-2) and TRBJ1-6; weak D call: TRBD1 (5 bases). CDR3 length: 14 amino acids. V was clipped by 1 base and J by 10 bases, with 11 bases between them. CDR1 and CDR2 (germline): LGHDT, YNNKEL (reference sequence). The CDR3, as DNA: TGTGCCAGCAGCCAAGTCGGGGGAGGGTCACCCCTCCACTTT. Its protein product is CASSQVGGGSPLHF.

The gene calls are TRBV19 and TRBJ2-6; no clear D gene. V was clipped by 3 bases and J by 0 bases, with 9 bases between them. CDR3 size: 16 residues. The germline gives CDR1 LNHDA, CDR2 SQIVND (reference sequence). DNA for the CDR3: TGTGCCAGTAGTATGCGGATCAGCTCTGGGGCCAACGTCCTGACTTTC. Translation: CASSMRISSGANVLTF.

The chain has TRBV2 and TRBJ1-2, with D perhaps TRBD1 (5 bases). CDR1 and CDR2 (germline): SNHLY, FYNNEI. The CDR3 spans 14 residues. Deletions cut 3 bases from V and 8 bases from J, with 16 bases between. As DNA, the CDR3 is TGTGCCAGCAGTGAGCGGGGGGGTTTTGGCGGCTACACCTTC. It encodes CASSERGGFGGYTF.

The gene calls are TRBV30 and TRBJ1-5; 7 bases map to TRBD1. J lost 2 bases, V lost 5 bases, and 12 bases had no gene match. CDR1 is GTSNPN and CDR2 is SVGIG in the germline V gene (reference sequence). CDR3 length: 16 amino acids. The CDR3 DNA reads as TGTGCCTGGGGTGGACAGGCGGCAATTGGCAATCAGCCCCAGCATTTT. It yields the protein CAWGGQAAIGNQPQHF.

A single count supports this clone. The CDR3, as DNA: TGTGCCAGCAGCCCCTCAGGGGCGAACACTGAAGCTTTCTTT. The encoded protein is CASSPSGANTEAFF. The chain carries TRBV28 and TRBJ1-1; tentatively, D is TRBD1 (6 bases). This CDR3 contains 14 residues. Trimming took 6 bases from V and 1 from J, leaving 12 bases between them. CDR1 is MDHEN, CDR2 SYDVKM, per germline.

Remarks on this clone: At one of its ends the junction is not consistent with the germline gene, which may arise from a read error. In DNA, the CDR3 is TGTGCCAGCAGTGACTCGAAACGGGATCCGGCCACCCAAGAGACCCAGTACTTC. It encodes CASSDSKRDPATQETQYF. This chain uses TRBV6-2 or TRBV6-3 with TRBJ2-5, with TRBD2 as a possible D gene (5 bases). The V gene's germline CDR1 is MNHEY and CDR2 SVGEGT. The CDR3 length is 18 residues.

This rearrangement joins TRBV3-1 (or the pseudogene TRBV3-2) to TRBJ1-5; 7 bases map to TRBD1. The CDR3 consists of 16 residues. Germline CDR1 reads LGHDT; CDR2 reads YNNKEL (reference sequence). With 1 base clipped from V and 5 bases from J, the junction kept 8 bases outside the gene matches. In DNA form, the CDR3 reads TGTGCCAGCAGCCAAGGAAGGAGACAGGGATATCAGCCCCAGCATTTT. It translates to CASSQGRRQGYQPQHF.

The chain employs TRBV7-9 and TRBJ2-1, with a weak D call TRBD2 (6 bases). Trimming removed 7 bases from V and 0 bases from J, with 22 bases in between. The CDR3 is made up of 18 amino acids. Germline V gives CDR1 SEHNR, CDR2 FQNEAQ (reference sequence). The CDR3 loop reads CASIGPRDLRHSYNEQFF. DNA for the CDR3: TGTGCCAGCATAGGTCCCCGGGACTTGAGACACTCCTACAATGAGCAGTTCTTC.

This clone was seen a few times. CDR3 nucleotides: TGTGCCAGCAGTTTATTGGGGGGAGAGACCCAGTACTTC. It encodes CASSLLGGETQYF. The V gene is TRBV12-3 or TRBV12-4, the J gene TRBJ2-5; tentatively, D is TRBD2 (6 bases). The CDR3 is made up of 13 amino acids. Trimming pared 2 bases from V and 4 bases from J, leaving 8 bases between.

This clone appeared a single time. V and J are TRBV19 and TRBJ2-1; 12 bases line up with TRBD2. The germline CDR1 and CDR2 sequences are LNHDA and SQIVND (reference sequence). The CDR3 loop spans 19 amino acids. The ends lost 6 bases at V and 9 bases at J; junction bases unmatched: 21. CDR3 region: CASSPYPRLAGAQSSEQFF. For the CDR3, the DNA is TGTGCCAGTAGCCCTTACCCCCGACTAGCGGGGGCCCAGAGTAGTGAGCAGTTCTTC. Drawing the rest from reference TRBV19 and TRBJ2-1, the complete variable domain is DGGITQSPKYLFRKEGQNVTLSCEQNLNHDAMYWYRQDPGQGLRLIYYSQIVNDFQKGDIAEGYSVSREKKESFPLTVTSAQKNPTAFYLCASSPYPRLAGAQSSEQFFGPGTRLTVL.

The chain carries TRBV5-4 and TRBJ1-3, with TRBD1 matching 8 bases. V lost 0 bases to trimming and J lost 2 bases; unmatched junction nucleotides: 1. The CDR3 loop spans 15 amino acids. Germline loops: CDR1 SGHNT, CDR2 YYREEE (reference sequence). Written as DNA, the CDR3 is TGTGCCAGCAGCTTGGACAGGGGGGCTGGAAACACCATATATTTT. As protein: CASSLDRGAGNTIYF. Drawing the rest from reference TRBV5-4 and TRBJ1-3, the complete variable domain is ETGVTQSPTHLIKTRGQQVTLRCSSQSGHNTVSWYQQALGQGPQFIFQYYREEENGRGNFPPRFSGLQFPNYSSELNVNALELDDSALYLCASSLDRGAGNTIYFGEGSWLTVV.

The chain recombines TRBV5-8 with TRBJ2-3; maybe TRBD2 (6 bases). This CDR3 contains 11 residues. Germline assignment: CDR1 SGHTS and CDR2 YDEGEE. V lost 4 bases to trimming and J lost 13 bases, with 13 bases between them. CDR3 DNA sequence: TGTGCCAGCAGCACCGGGACTCAGGAGTATTTT. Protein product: CASSTGTQEYF.

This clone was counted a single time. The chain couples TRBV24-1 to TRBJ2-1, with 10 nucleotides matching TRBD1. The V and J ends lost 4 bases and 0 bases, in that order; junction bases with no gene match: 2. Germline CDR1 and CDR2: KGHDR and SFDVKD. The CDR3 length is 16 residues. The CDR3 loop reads CATSEGDRGSYNEQFF. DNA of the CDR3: TGTGCCACCAGTGAGGGGGACAGGGGCTCCTACAATGAGCAGTTCTTC.

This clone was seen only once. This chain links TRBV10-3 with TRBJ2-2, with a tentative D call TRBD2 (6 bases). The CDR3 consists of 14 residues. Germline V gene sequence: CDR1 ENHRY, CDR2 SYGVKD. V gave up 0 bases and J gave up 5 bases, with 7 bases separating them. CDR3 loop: CAISESSGTGELFF. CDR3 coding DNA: TGTGCCATCAGTGAGTCGAGCGGGACCGGGGAGCTGTTTTTT.

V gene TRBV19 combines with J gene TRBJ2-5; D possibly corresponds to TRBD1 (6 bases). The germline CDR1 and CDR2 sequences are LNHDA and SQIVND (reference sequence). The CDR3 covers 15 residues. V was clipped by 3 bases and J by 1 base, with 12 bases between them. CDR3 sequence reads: CASSMRQVLQETQYF. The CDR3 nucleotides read TGTGCCAGTAGTATGAGACAGGTCCTCCAAGAGACCCAGTACTTC.

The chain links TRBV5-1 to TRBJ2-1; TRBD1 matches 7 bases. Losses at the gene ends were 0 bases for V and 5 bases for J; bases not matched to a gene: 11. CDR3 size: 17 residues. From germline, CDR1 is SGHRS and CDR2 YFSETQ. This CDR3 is CASSLGFDRAVDNEQFF. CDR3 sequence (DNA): TGCGCCAGCAGCTTGGGTTTCGACAGGGCGGTTGACAATGAGCAGTTCTTC.